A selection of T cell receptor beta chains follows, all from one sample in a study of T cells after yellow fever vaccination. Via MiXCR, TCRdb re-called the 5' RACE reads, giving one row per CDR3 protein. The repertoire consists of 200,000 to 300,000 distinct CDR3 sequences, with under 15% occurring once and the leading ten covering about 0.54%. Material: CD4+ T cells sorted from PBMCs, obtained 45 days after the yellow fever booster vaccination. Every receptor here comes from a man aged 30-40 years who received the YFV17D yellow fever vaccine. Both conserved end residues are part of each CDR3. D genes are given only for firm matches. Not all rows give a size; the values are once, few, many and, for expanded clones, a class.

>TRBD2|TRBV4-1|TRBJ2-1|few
TGCGCCAGCAGCCAGCGGGAGGCCAACAATGAGCAGTTCTTC
CASSQREANNEQFF
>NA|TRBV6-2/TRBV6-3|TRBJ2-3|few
TGTGCCAGCAGGCCGGGACACACAGATACGCAGTATTTT
CASRPGHTDTQYF
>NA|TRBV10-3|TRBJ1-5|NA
TGTGCCATCAGCCTACAGGGTGGGGATCAGCCCCAGCATTTT
CAISLQGGDQPQHF
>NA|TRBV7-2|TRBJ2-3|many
TGTGCCAGCAGCTTAGTTTCAGATACGCAGTATTTT
CASSLVSDTQYF
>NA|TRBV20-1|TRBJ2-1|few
TGCAGTGCTAGAGATCTCCCGGGTGAAGCTGCGTTCTTC
CSARDLPGEAAFF
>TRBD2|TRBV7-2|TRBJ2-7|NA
TGTGCCAGCAGCTTAGCGGCACTAGCGATGGACTACGAGCAGTACTTC
CASSLAALAMDYEQYF
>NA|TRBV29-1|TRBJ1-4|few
TGCAGCGGTAAACTTTACAGGGCTTTGAACGAAAAACTGTTTTTT
CSGKLYRALNEKLFF
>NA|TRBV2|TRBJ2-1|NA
TGTGCCAGCAGTGCTTCACAGGGCTACAATGAGCAGTTCTTC
CASSASQGYNEQFF
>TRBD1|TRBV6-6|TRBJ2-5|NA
TGTGCCAGCAGACAGGGGGCGGGAGAGACCCAGTACTTC
CASRQGAGETQYF
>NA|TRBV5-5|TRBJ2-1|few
TGTGCCAGCAGCTTGGTCGTCCGGAGCGAGCAGTTCTTC
CASSLVVRSEQFF
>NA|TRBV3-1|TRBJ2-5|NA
TGTGCCAGCAGCCGGGTCCTCCTCCAAGAGACCCAGTACTTC
CASSRVLLQETQYF
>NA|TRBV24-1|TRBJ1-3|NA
TGTGCCTCCAGTGATTCTCCGGCTCACGGGAACACCATATATTTT
CASSDSPAHGNTIYF
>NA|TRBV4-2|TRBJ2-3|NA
TGTGCCAGCAGCCAAGCGGACTCCACAGATACGCAGTATTTT
CASSQADSTDTQYF
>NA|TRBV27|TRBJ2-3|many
TGTGCCAGCAGTTTAATCCAGGGGACAGATACGCAGTATTTT
CASSLIQGTDTQYF
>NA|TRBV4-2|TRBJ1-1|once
TGTGCCAGCAGCCAGAGATCTCTTGACGCAGGGGATATTCGTGAAGCTTTCTTT
CASSQRSLDAGDIREAFF
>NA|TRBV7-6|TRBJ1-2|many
TGTGCCAGCAGCTTAGCTTCAGGCGCCGGAGGCTATGGCTACACCTTC
CASSLASGAGGYGYTF
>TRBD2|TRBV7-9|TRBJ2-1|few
TGTGCCAGCAGCCCCGGGAGGGGTATTTACAATGAGCAGTTCTTC
CASSPGRGIYNEQFF
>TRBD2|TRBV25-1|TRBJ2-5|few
TGTGCCAGCAGCCGGGATAACCTCCTAGCGGGAGTGGAGACCCAGTACTTC
CASSRDNLLAGVETQYF
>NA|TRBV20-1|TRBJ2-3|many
TGCAGTGCTAGGGGTACAGGTGGTCCAGATACGCAGTATTTT
CSARGTGGPDTQYF
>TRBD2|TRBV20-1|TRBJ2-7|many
TGCAGTGCTAGAGATACAAGGACTAGCGGGACGGACTACGAGCAGTACTTC
CSARDTRTSGTDYEQYF
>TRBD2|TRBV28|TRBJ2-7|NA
TGTGCCAGCAGTATCCTAGCGGGACTTAGCTACGAGCAGTACTTC
CASSILAGLSYEQYF
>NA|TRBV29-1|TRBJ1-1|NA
TGCAGCGTGGGGGGTGAAGCTTTCTTT
CSVGGEAFF
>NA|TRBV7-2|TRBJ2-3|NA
TGTGCCAGCAGCTTAGCCAGCGTGGGCACAGATACGCAGTATTTT
CASSLASVGTDTQYF
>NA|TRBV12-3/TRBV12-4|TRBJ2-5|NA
TGTGCCAGCAGTCTCTACCCCGGGTCTTTAAAGACCCAGTACTTC
CASSLYPGSLKTQYF
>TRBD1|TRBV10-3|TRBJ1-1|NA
TGTGCCATCAGACCGGGACAGGGGAAAAAGGGCCTTGAAGCTTTCTTT
CAIRPGQGKKGLEAFF
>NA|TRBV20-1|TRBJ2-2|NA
TGCAGTGCTAGGCGCGCGGGGAGCACCGGGGAGCTGTTTTTT
CSARRAGSTGELFF
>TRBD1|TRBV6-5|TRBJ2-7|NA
TGTGCCAGCAGTTACCCGCCCTACAGGGGTCGATACGAGCAGTACTTC
CASSYPPYRGRYEQYF
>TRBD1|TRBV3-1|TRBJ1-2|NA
TGTGCCAGCAGCCCTCGACAGGGGAACTATGGCTACACCTTC
CASSPRQGNYGYTF
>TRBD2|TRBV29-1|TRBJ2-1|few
TGCAGCGGCGGGGGAACTAGCGGGAGATCTTACAATGAGCAGTTCTTC
CSGGGTSGRSYNEQFF
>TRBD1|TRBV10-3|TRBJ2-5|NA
TGTGCCATCAGTGGGGGACAGGATCAAGAGACCCAGTACTTC
CAISGGQDQETQYF
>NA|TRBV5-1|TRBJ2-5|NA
TGCGCCAGCAGCTCGACAGCATCACAAGAGACCCAGTACTTC
CASSSTASQETQYF
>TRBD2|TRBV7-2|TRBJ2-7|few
TGTGCCAGCAGCCCCATCAGTGCTAGCGGATTCTACGAGCAGTACTTC
CASSPISASGFYEQYF
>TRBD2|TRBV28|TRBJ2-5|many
TGTGCCAGCAGTTTAGCGGGAGTGGGGACCCAGTACTTC
CASSLAGVGTQYF
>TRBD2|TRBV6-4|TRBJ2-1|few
TGTGCCAGCAGTGACGGTACGGCGGGAGTGGAGCAGTTCTTC
CASSDGTAGVEQFF
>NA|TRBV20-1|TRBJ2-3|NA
TGCAGTGCTAGATCCCGACTGGCCGGTACGCAGTATTTT
CSARSRLAGTQYF
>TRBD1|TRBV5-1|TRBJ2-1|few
TGCGCCAGCAGCCTAGACAGGGGCAGAGGGGGAAATGAGCAGTTCTTC
CASSLDRGRGGNEQFF
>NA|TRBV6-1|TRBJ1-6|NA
TGCGCCAGCAGTCAGCTAGGGGGTCGTAATTCACCCCTCCACTTT
CASSQLGGRNSPLHF
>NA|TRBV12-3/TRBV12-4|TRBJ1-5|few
TGTGCCAGCAGTTTTTCAGGGGATCAGCCCCAGCATTTT
CASSFSGDQPQHF
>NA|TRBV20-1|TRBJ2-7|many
TGCAGTGCTCCGGGGCCTTCCTACGAGCAGTACTTC
CSAPGPSYEQYF
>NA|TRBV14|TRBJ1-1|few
TGTGCCAGCAGCCAAGCAGGGTTGGGCACTGAAGCTTTCTTT
CASSQAGLGTEAFF
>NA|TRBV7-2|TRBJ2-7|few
TGTGCCAGCAGCCTTAGCAGGGGTTACGAGCAGTACTTC
CASSLSRGYEQYF
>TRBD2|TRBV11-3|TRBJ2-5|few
TGTGCCAGCAGCTTAGTTGGAACAAAGCTAGCGGGAGCGGTGACCCAGTACTTC
CASSLVGTKLAGAVTQYF
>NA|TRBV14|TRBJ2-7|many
TGTGCCAGCAGCGCGGGCTTAGGCTACGAGCAGTACTTC
CASSAGLGYEQYF
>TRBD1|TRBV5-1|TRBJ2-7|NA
TGCGCCAGCAGCTTGGGGGACAGGGTTACCTACGAGCAGTACTTC
CASSLGDRVTYEQYF
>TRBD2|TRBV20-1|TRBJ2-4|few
TGCAGTGCTAGGAGCGTGGCGGGAGGGACCAAAAACATTCAGTACTTC
CSARSVAGGTKNIQYF
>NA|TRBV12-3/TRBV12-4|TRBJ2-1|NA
TGTGCCAGCAGACAAGGACTCCCCAATGAGCAGTTCTTC
CASRQGLPNEQFF
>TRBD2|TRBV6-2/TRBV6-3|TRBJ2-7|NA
TGTGCCAGCAGTTACGATGCGGGAGTATCCTACGAGCAGTACTTC
CASSYDAGVSYEQYF
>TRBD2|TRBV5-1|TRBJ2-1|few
TGCGCCAGCAGCTTAAGACTAGCGGGAGGGGATGAGCAGTTCTTC
CASSLRLAGGDEQFF
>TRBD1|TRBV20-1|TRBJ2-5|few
TGCAGTGCCAATACAGCTCGACAGGGAGTACAAGAGACCCAGTACTTC
CSANTARQGVQETQYF
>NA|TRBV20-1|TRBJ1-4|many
TGCAGTGCCCGCAGTAATGAAAAACTGTTTTTT
CSARSNEKLFF
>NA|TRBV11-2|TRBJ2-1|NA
TGTGCCAGCAGCCCTCAACTAGTGAGGTCCTACAATGAGCAGTTCTTC
CASSPQLVRSYNEQFF
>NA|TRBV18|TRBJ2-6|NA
TGTGCCAGCTCACCGGAACGTTCTGGGGCCAACGTCCTGACTTTC
CASSPERSGANVLTF
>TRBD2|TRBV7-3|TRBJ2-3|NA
TGTGCCAGCAGCCCCACTCGGCTCGGGACTAGCGGGAGAGGAGATACGCAGTATTTT
CASSPTRLGTSGRGDTQYF
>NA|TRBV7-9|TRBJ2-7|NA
TGTGCCAGCAGCGACGCCAGCGTCACCTACGAGCAGTACTTC
CASSDASVTYEQYF